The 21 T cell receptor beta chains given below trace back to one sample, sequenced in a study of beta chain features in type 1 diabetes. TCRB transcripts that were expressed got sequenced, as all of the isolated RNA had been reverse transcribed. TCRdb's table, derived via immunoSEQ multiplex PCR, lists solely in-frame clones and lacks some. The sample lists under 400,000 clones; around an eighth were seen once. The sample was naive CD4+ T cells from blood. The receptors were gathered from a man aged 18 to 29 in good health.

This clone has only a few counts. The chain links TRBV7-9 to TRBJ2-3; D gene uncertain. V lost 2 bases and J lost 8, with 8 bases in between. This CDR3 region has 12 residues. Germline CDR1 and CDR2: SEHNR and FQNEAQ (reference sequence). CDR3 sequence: CASSLSSGTQYF. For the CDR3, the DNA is TGTGCCAGCAGCTTATCCTCGGGTACGCAGTATTTT.

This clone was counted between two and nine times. This CDR3 is CSVDGTTNNEQFF. Written as DNA, the CDR3 is TGCAGCGTTGATGGGACTACCAACAATGAGCAGTTCTTC. The chain couples TRBV29-1 to TRBJ2-1; 7 bases line up with TRBD2. The CDR3 spans 13 residues. V shed 3 bases, J shed 5 bases, and the junction held 4 bases outside the gene matches. CDR1 is SQVTM and CDR2 is ANQGSEA in the germline V gene.

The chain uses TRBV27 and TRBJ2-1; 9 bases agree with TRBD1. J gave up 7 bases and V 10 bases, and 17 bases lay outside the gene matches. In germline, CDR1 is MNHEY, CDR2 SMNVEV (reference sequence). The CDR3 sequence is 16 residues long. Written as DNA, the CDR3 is TGTGCCACACAGGGGGCGCTTAGGCCAGGGGGGAATGAGCAGTTCTTC. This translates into CATQGALRPGGNEQFF.

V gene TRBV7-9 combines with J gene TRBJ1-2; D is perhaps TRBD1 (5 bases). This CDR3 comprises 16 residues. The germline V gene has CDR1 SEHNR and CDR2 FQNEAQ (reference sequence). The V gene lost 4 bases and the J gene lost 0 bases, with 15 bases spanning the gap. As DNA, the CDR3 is TGTGCCAGCAGCTCGATCGCGGGGCGAGCTAACTATGGCTACACCTTC. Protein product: CASSSIAGRANYGYTF.

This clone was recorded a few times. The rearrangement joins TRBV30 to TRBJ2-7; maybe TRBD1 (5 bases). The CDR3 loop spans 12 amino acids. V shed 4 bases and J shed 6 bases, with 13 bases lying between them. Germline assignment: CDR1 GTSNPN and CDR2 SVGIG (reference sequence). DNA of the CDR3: TGTGCCTGGAATCTTTTGGGGCCCGAGCAGTACTTC. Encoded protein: CAWNLLGPEQYF. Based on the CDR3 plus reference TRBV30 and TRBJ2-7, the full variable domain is SQTIHQWPATLVQPVGSPLSLECTVEGTSNPNLYWYRQAAGRGLQLLFYSVGIGQISSEVPQNLSASRPQDRQFILSSKKLLLSDSGFYLCAWNLLGPEQYFGPGTRLTVT.

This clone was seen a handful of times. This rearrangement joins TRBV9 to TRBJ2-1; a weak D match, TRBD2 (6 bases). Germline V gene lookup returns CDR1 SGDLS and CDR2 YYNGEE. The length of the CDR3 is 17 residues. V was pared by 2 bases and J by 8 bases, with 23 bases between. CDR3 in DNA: TGTGCCAGCAGCGTTTCCCTGGGGGGAGTAGGTTACGATGAGCAGTTCTTC. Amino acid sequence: CASSVSLGGVGYDEQFF.

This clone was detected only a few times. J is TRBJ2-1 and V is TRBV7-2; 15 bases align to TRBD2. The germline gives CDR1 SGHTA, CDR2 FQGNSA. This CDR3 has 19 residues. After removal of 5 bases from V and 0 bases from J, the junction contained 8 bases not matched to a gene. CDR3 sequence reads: CASSRTGTSGRSSYNEQFF. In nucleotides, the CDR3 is TGTGCCAGCAGCAGAACCGGGACTAGCGGGAGGAGCTCCTACAATGAGCAGTTCTTC.

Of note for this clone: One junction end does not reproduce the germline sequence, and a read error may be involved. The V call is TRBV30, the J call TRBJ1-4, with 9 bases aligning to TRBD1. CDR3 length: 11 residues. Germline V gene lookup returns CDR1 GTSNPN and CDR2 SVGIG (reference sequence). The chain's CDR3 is CAWSRGQGLIF. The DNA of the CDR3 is TGTGCCTGGAGTCGGGGACAGGGTCTGATTTTT.

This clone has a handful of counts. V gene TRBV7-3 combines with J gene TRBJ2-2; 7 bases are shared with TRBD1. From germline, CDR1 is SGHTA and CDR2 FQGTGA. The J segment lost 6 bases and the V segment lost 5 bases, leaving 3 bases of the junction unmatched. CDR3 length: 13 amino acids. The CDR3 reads CASSRQGSGELFF. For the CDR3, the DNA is TGTGCCAGCAGCCGACAGGGCTCCGGGGAGCTGTTTTTT.

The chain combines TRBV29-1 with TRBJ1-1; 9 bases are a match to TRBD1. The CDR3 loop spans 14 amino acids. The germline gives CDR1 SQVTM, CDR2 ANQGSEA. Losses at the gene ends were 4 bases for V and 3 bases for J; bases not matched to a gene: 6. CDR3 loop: CSVGGDRDHTEAFF. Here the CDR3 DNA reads TGCAGCGTTGGAGGGGACAGGGATCACACTGAAGCTTTCTTT.

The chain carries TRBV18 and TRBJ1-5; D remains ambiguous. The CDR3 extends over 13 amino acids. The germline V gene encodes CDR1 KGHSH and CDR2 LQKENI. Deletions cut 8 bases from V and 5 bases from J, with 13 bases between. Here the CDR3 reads CASRYHRDQPQHF. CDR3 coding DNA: TGTGCCAGCCGCTATCACCGGGATCAGCCCCAGCATTTT.

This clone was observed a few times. The CDR3 reads CASSQRDGLSYEQYF. For the CDR3, the DNA is TGCGCCAGCAGCCAGCGGGACGGTCTATCCTACGAGCAGTACTTC. The chain links TRBV4-3 to TRBJ2-7, with D perhaps matching TRBD2 (6 bases). The CDR3 contains 15 residues. CDR1 is LGHNA, CDR2 YSLEER, per germline. V was clipped by 3 bases and J by 1 base, with 13 bases between them.

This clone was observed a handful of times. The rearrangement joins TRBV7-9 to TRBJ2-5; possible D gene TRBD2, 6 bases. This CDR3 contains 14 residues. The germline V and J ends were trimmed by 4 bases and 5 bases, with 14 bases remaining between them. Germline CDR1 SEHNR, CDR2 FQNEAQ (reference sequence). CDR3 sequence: CASSSLANSETQYF. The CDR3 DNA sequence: TGTGCCAGCAGCTCACTAGCAAATTCGGAGACCCAGTACTTC.

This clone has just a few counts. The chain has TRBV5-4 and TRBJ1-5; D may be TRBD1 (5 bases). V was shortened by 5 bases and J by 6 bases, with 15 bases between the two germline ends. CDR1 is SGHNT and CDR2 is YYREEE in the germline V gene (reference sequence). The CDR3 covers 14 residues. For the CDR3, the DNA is TGTGCCAGCAGTCGGGTCCCGGGGGGTCAGCCCCAGCATTTT. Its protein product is CASSRVPGGQPQHF.

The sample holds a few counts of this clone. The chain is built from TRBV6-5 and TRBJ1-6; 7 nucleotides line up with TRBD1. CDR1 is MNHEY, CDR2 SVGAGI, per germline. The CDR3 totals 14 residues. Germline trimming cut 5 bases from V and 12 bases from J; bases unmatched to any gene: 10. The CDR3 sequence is CASSPETGFLPLHF. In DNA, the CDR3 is TGTGCCAGCAGTCCTGAGACAGGGTTTTTACCCCTCCACTTT.

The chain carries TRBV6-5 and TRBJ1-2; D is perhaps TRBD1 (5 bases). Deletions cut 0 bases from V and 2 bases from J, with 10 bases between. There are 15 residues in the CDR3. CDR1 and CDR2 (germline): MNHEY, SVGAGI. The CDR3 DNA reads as TGTGCCAGCAGTTACTCGAGGGGAGGGAACTATGGCTACACCTTC. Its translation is CASSYSRGGNYGYTF.

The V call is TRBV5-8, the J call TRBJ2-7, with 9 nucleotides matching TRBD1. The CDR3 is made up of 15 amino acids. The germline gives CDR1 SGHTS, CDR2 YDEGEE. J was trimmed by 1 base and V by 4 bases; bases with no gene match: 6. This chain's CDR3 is CASSPGQGFSYEQYF. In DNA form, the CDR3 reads TGTGCCAGCAGCCCGGGACAGGGATTTTCCTACGAGCAGTACTTC.

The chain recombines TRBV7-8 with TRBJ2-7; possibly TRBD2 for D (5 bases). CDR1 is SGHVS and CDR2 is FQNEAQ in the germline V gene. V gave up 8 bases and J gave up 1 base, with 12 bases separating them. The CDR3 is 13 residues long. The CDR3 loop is CASRRRGSYEQYF. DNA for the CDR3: TGTGCCAGCCGCCGCCGGGGATCCTACGAGCAGTACTTC.

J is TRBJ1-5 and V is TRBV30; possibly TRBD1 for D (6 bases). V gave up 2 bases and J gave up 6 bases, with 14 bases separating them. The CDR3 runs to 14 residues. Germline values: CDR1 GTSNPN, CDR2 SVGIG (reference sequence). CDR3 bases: TGTGCCTGGAGTAGGGACACCCGAGTTCAGCCCCAGCATTTT. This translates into CAWSRDTRVQPQHF.

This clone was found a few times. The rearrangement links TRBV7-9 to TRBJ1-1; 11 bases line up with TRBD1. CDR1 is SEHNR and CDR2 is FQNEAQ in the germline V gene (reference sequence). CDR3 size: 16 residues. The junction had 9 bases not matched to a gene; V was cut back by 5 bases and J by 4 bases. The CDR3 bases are TGTGCCAGCAGCCCTGGACAGGGGGCTAGAGGCACTGAAGCTTTCTTT. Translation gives CASSPGQGARGTEAFF.

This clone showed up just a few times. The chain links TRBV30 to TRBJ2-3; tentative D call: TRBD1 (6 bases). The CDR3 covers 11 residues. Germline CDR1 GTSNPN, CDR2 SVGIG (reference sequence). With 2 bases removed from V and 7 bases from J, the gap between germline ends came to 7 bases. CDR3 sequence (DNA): TGTGCCTGGAGTACAGGGAATACGCAGTATTTT. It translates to CAWSTGNTQYF.